A single sample gave rise to the 27 T cell receptor beta chains below, sequenced in a study of beta chain features in type 1 diabetes. The sequenced template was cDNA made from the entire isolated RNA. The method was immunoSEQ multiplex PCR; TCRdb's version includes in-frame clones alone and lacks a portion of them. Here the sample spans roughly 500,000 clones, about an eighth being singletons. Sample: naive CD4+ T cells from blood. These receptors all stem from a woman aged 18-29 years in good health.

A few counts support this clone. This chain joins TRBV7-9 and TRBJ2-1, with D perhaps being TRBD1 or TRBD2 (5 bases each). Germline assignment: CDR1 SEHNR and CDR2 FQNEAQ (reference sequence). V gave up 0 bases and J gave up 5 bases, with 14 bases separating them. This CDR3 has 16 residues. The CDR3 region is CASSLAHHGANNEQFF. The CDR3 DNA sequence: TGTGCCAGCAGCTTAGCCCACCACGGGGCGAACAATGAGCAGTTCTTC.

This clone was counted only a few times. The V gene is TRBV7-9, the J gene TRBJ2-1; 7 bases align to TRBD2. The germline gives CDR1 SEHNR, CDR2 FQNEAQ (reference sequence). V was pared by 5 bases and J by 14 bases, with 12 bases of the junction left unmatched. The CDR3 has 13 residues. CDR3 sequence: CASSPTQGGRKFF. The CDR3 nucleotides read TGTGCCAGCAGCCCGACCCAGGGCGGGAGAAAGTTCTTC.

This clone was observed a handful of times. J is TRBJ2-1 and V is TRBV30; TRBD2 agrees at 13 bases. CDR1 is GTSNPN, CDR2 SVGIG, per germline (reference sequence). The CDR3 spans 17 residues. The V and J ends lost 2 bases and 8 bases, in that order; junction bases with no gene match: 12. DNA of the CDR3: TGTGCCTGGAGTATCTCAAGGACTAGCGGGAGCTTCGATGAGCAGTTCTTC. Its protein product is CAWSISRTSGSFDEQFF.

J is TRBJ2-7 and V is TRBV5-1; 8 bases agree with TRBD1. After removal of 3 bases from V and 1 base from J, the junction contained 6 bases not matched to a gene. This CDR3 spans 15 amino acids. Looked up from germline, CDR1 is SGHRS and CDR2 is YFSETQ. The CDR3 nucleotides are TGCGCCAGCAGCTGGACAGGGCCCCTTTCCTACGAGCAGTACTTC. The encoded protein is CASSWTGPLSYEQYF.

This clone was picked up one time. One junction end disagrees with the germline gene, perhaps due to a read error. The rearrangement uses TRBV4-3 and TRBJ2-5; D assignment may be TRBD1 or TRBD2 (5 bases each). Germline CDR1 reads LGHNA; CDR2 reads YSLEER. There are 16 residues in the CDR3. This chain's CDR3 is CASSQEGVGGQETQYF. CDR3 in DNA: TGCGCCAGCAGCCAAGAAGGGGTGGGCGGGCAAGAGACCCAATACTTC.

This CDR3 reads CSVRVTSYGYTF. For the CDR3, the DNA is TGCAGCGTTAGGGTCACCTCCTATGGCTACACCTTC. The chain joins TRBV29-1 to TRBJ1-2; no clear D. The CDR3 has 12 amino acids. V lost 5 bases and J lost 4, with 11 bases in between. CDR1 is SQVTM and CDR2 is ANQGSEA in the germline V gene.

This clone was detected a few times. This sequence joins TRBV29-1 and TRBJ2-1; 11 positions agree with TRBD2. The CDR3 contains 16 residues. From germline, CDR1 is SQVTM and CDR2 ANQGSEA. Trimming removed 6 bases from V and 1 base from J; junction bases left unmatched: 8. Here the CDR3 DNA reads TGCAGCGTGAATAGCGGGAGGGCTCTATCCTACAATGAGCAGTTCTTC. As protein: CSVNSGRALSYNEQFF.

This chain uses TRBV20-1 with TRBJ2-4, with a possible D match to TRBD1 (7 bases). CDR1 and CDR2 from the germline V gene are DFQATT and SNEGSKA (reference sequence). CDR3 length: 11 residues. Trimming cost V 1 base and J 12 bases, with 10 bases left between them. The CDR3 DNA sequence: TGCAGTGCTAGAGGTCAGGGGGGTCAGTACTTC. The encoded protein is CSARGQGGQYF.

This clone showed up just a few times. The V gene is TRBV18, the J gene TRBJ1-1; tentatively, D is TRBD1 (5 bases). V lost 5 bases to trimming and J lost 5 bases, with 12 bases between them. From germline, CDR1 is KGHSH and CDR2 LQKENI. The CDR3 is made up of 13 amino acids. This chain's CDR3 is CASSAIGETEAFF. The CDR3 DNA reads as TGTGCCAGCTCAGCTATAGGGGAGACTGAAGCTTTCTTT.

This clone turned up a few times. This chain links TRBV13 with TRBJ1-2; D gene ambiguous. Germline CDR1 and CDR2: PRHDT and FYEKMQ (reference sequence). The CDR3 is made up of 13 amino acids. Trimming cost V 1 base and J 4 bases, with 7 bases left between them. The CDR3 DNA follows: TGTGCCAGCAGCTTAGTAGGGAGCTATGGCTACACCTTC. Translating it yields CASSLVGSYGYTF.

The chain has TRBV7-2 and TRBJ2-1; maybe TRBD1 (8 bases). Per germline, CDR1 SGHTA and CDR2 FQGNSA. V was shortened by 1 base and J by 4 bases, with 11 bases between the two germline ends. The CDR3 covers 15 residues. The CDR3 coding sequence is TGTGCCAGCAGCTTAGACAGGGGGGGATACAATGAGCAGTTCTTC. Its translation is CASSLDRGGYNEQFF.

The rearrangement joins TRBV6-5 to TRBJ1-2; D is undetermined. CDR1 and CDR2 from the germline V gene are MNHEY and SVGAGI. This CDR3 is 16 amino acids long. The V gene lost 0 bases and the J gene lost 5 bases, with 16 bases spanning the gap. CDR3 amino acids: CASSYSSYLALYGYTF. CDR3 DNA: TGTGCCAGCAGTTACTCGAGTTACCTGGCGCTATATGGCTACACCTTC.

The gene calls are TRBV2 and TRBJ2-3, with no clear D. Deletions cut 7 bases from V and 6 bases from J, with 11 bases between. Germline CDR1 SNHLY, CDR2 FYNNEI. The CDR3 covers 12 residues. The CDR3 DNA is TGTGCCAGCAAGTTAGTGGGCGATACGCAGTATTTT. Translation gives CASKLVGDTQYF.

The CDR3 bases are TGTGCCTGGAGTGTACGGCGGACTAGCGGGAGTCAAGAGACCCAGTACTTC. It specifies CAWSVRRTSGSQETQYF. The J gene is TRBJ2-5, the V gene TRBV30, with 13 bases identical to TRBD2. CDR1 is GTSNPN and CDR2 is SVGIG in the germline V gene (reference sequence). The CDR3 is 17 residues long. The J segment lost 2 bases and the V segment lost 0 bases, leaving 6 bases of the junction unmatched.

This clone was observed a few times. The chain links TRBV1 to TRBJ1-1; the D call in the table, TRBD1, was not verified against the DNA. TRBV1 is given as a pseudogene. The CDR3 has 14 residues. CDR3 residues: CTSSRDRANTEAFF. Here the CDR3 DNA reads TGCACCAGCAGCCGGGACAGGGCGAACACTGAAGCTTTCTTT.

The chain combines TRBV7-2 with TRBJ1-5; TRBD1 matches at 7 bases. The V gene end was trimmed by 5 bases and the J gene end by 7 bases; junction bases not matched to a gene: 8. The length of the CDR3 is 14 residues. The germline V gene has CDR1 SGHTA and CDR2 FQGNSA. The CDR3 DNA sequence: TGTGCCAGCAGCGGAAGGGGGCGAGGGCAGCCCCAGCATTTT. This translates into CASSGRGRGQPQHF.

V usage is TRBV9 and J usage is TRBJ2-4; 11 bases align to TRBD2. Per the germline V gene, CDR1 is SGDLS and CDR2 is YYNGEE. The CDR3 is 15 amino acids. Trimming removed 1 base from V and 11 bases from J; junction bases left unmatched: 8. The chain's CDR3 is CASSVRGTSGSFQYF. DNA for the CDR3: TGTGCCAGCAGCGTACGGGGGACTAGCGGTTCTTTTCAGTACTTC.

The chain links TRBV30 to TRBJ1-5, with 7 nucleotides matching TRBD1. The CDR3 is made up of 13 amino acids. Germline V gene lookup returns CDR1 GTSNPN and CDR2 SVGIG (reference sequence). J was trimmed by 6 bases and V by 5 bases; bases with no gene match: 7. The CDR3 here is CAWARQGFQPQHF. In nucleotides, the CDR3 is TGTGCCTGGGCCAGACAGGGCTTTCAGCCCCAGCATTTT.

This clone came up a few times. The rearrangement links TRBV9 to TRBJ2-1, with TRBD2 matching 10 bases. V gave up 2 bases and J gave up 5 bases; unmatched junction bases: 4. This CDR3 spans 15 amino acids. Germline V gene lookup returns CDR1 SGDLS and CDR2 YYNGEE. For the CDR3, the DNA is TGTGCCAGCAGCGTGCAGCGGGGGGGCAACAATGAGCAGTTCTTC. It is translated as CASSVQRGGNNEQFF.

This clone was seen only a few times. The rearrangement joins TRBV28 to TRBJ2-7; tentatively, D is TRBD1 (5 bases). The germline V and J ends were trimmed by 8 bases and 3 bases, with 14 bases remaining between them. Germline CDR1 and CDR2: MDHEN and SYDVKM. This CDR3 contains 13 residues. CDR3 residues: CASSDSTSYEQYV. CDR3 in DNA: TGTGCCAGCTCAGACAGTACAAGCTACGAGCAGTACGTC.

This clone was detected a few times. The chain links TRBV7-3 to TRBJ2-7, with 8 bases fitting TRBD1. V shed 2 bases, J shed 5 bases, and the junction held 8 bases outside the gene matches. The CDR3 consists of 15 residues. Germline assignment: CDR1 SGHTA and CDR2 FQGTGA. CDR3 DNA: TGTGCCAGCAGCTTACGGACAGGGAACTTACACGAGCAGTACTTC. Its translation: CASSLRTGNLHEQYF.

The V call is TRBV7-2, the J call TRBJ2-4, with 7 bases fitting TRBD1. The CDR3 length is 15 residues. CDR1 is SGHTA, CDR2 FQGNSA, per germline. The V and J ends lost 7 bases and 8 bases, in that order; junction bases with no gene match: 14. This CDR3 is CASNQDRVRSDIQYF. CDR3 sequence (DNA): TGTGCCAGCAACCAAGACAGGGTTCGTTCGGACATTCAGTACTTC. The whole variable domain, filled in from reference TRBV7-2 and TRBJ2-4, reads GAGVSQSPSNKVTEKGKDVELRCDPISGHTALYWYRQSLGQGLEFLIYFQGNSAPDKSGLPSDRFSAERTGGSVSTLTIQRTQQEDSAVYLCASNQDRVRSDIQYFGAGTRLSVL.

The table lists this clone with a few counts. Other nucleotide sequences in the sample specify the same CDR3. The chain has TRBV7-2 and TRBJ2-1; D could derive from TRBD1 or TRBD2 (6 bases each). This CDR3 contains 15 residues. V lost 5 bases to trimming and J lost 4 bases, with 15 bases between them. Germline CDR1 and CDR2: SGHTA and FQGNSA. The CDR3 sequence is CASSPRTTGYNEQFF. Here the CDR3 DNA reads TGTGCCAGCAGCCCGCGGACTACAGGGTACAATGAGCAGTTCTTC.

This clone was counted a few times. J is TRBJ2-3 and V is TRBV7-9; D is ambiguous. Trimming cost V 4 bases and J 1 base, with 12 bases left between them. The length of the CDR3 is 15 residues. CDR1 and CDR2 from the germline V gene are SEHNR and FQNEAQ (reference sequence). The DNA for the CDR3 is TGTGCCAGCAGCTCGGTAGACCGCCGCACAGATACGCAGTATTTT. Translated: CASSSVDRRTDTQYF.

V usage is TRBV5-1 and J usage is TRBJ1-1, with TRBD1 matching over 9 bases. With V trimmed by 6 bases and J by 1 base, 10 bases remained unmatched. The germline V gene has CDR1 SGHRS and CDR2 YFSETQ. The CDR3 has 16 amino acids. CDR3 residues: CASKSGQGRENTEAFF. The CDR3 bases are TGCGCCAGCAAATCGGGACAGGGACGCGAGAACACTGAAGCTTTCTTT.

J is TRBJ2-2 and V is TRBV29-1; D gene uncertain. Trimming left V 4 bases short and J 0 bases short, with 9 bases between. The length of the CDR3 is 14 residues. Germline V lookup: CDR1 SQVTM, CDR2 ANQGSEA. CDR3: CSVVGFANTGELFF. Here the CDR3 DNA reads TGCAGCGTTGTCGGCTTCGCGAACACCGGGGAGCTGTTTTTT.

As concerns this clone: Other nucleotide sequences from this sample produce the same CDR3. V gene TRBV20-1 combines with J gene TRBJ1-2; D possibly corresponds to TRBD1 (5 bases). This CDR3 is built from 11 residues. Germline loops: CDR1 DFQATT, CDR2 SNEGSKA (reference sequence). The CDR3 bases are TGCAGCGCCTCAGGGAACTATGGCTACACCTTC. Encoded protein: CSASGNYGYTF.